Below, one T cell receptor beta chain is given with its context. J was trimmed by 1 base and V by 0 bases; bases with no gene match: 4. CDR3 length equals 17 residues. Germline assignment: CDR1 SGHRS and CDR2 YFSETQ. This sample is drawn from a study of blood T cell repertoires in COVID-19. For the study at large: T cells, B-cell-depleted T cells, or PBMCs provided the cDNA or gDNA that served as material.

Authors' methods: Amplification of reference gene primers provided the estimated nucleated cell counts. Sequencing used immunoSEQ multiplex PCR; TCRdb keeps in-frame clones, though not all of them. For V, J and clone size, that table is used; D and trimming come from the DNA. This sample yields under 500,000 clones, of which approximately 90% are seen a single time; under 2% belongs to the top ten. Sequenced material: PBMCs or T cells enriched from blood (not recorded which). The sequence derives from a woman under 30 with acute COVID-19. This chain uses TRBV5-1 with TRBJ2-2; 9 positions agree with TRBD1. The CDR3 here is CASSLARDRVNTGELFF. In DNA form, the CDR3 reads TGCGCCAGCAGCTTGGCCCGGGACAGGGTGAACACCGGGGAGCTGTTTTTT.